These 14 T cell receptor beta chains originate from one sample sequenced in a study of blood T cell repertoires in COVID-19. The method was immunoSEQ multiplex PCR; TCRdb's version includes in-frame clones alone and lacks a portion of them. This table has around 270,000 clones, roughly 88% appearing once. The material sequenced was peripheral blood. These receptors were collected from a human donor with COVID-19, enrolled during active disease. The donor label of this sample is uncertain.

This sequence joins TRBV6-5 and TRBJ2-7, with D unclear. Germline CDR1 and CDR2: MNHEY and SVGAGI. The CDR3 totals 15 residues. Trimming pared 7 bases from V and 0 bases from J, leaving 16 bases between. The CDR3 here is CASIDMVPSSYEQYF. Here the CDR3 DNA reads TGTGCCAGCATAGATATGGTCCCCTCCTCCTACGAGCAGTACTTC.

This chain joins TRBV7-9 and TRBJ1-6, with TRBD1 matching 9 bases. This CDR3 spans 15 amino acids. Germline V gene lookup returns CDR1 SEHNR and CDR2 FQNEAQ (reference sequence). J lost 5 bases, V lost 5 bases, and 4 bases had no gene match. Here the CDR3 reads CASSLRDRDNSPLHF. In DNA, the CDR3 is TGTGCCAGCAGCCTCCGGGACAGGGATAATTCACCCCTCCACTTT.

The chain is built from TRBV6-1 and TRBJ2-1; 8 bases fit TRBD1. In germline, CDR1 is MNHNS, CDR2 SASEGT. V trimming: 0 bases; J trimming: 12 bases; junction bases outside the gene matches: 10. This CDR3 region has 15 residues. CDR3 protein: CASSEARRGLSGQFF. CDR3 sequence (DNA): TGTGCCAGCAGTGAAGCTCGCAGGGGGCTCAGTGGGCAGTTCTTC.

The chain's CDR3 is CASSLGRDTTFEDNEQFF. The CDR3 DNA follows: TGTGCCAGCAGCTTAGGTCGGGACACCACCTTTGAGGACAATGAGCAGTTCTTC. The rearrangement joins TRBV7-9 to TRBJ2-1, with D possibly TRBD1 on 6 matching bases. The CDR3 runs to 18 residues. Per the germline V gene, CDR1 is SEHNR and CDR2 is FQNEAQ (reference sequence). V lost 1 base, J lost 5 bases, and 21 bases lay in between.

This chain joins TRBV19 and TRBJ1-3; the D gene is possibly TRBD1 (6 bases). V was trimmed by 7 bases and J by 0 bases, leaving 13 bases between them. This CDR3 contains 15 residues. CDR1 and CDR2 from the germline V gene are LNHDA and SQIVND (reference sequence). CDR3 in DNA: TGTGCCAGTACCCAAGGACAGAGCTCTGGAAACACCATATATTTT. It is translated as CASTQGQSSGNTIYF. Variable domain in full (rest from reference TRBV19 and TRBJ1-3): DGGITQSPKYLFRKEGQNVTLSCEQNLNHDAMYWYRQDPGQGLRLIYYSQIVNDFQKGDIAEGYSVSREKKESFPLTVTSAQKNPTAFYLCASTQGQSSGNTIYFGEGSWLTVV.

V usage is TRBV28 and J usage is TRBJ1-2; the D gene is possibly TRBD1 (6 bases). CDR3 length equals 12 residues. Trimming cost V 7 bases and J 5 bases, with 11 bases left between them. CDR1 and CDR2 (germline): MDHEN, SYDVKM. The CDR3 nucleotides read TGTGCCAGCACCGGGACACCTTATGGCTACACCTTC. Translated: CASTGTPYGYTF.

This chain connects TRBV6-5 to TRBJ1-2, with TRBD1 matching 9 bases. With V trimmed by 6 bases and J by 6 bases, 8 bases remained unmatched. The CDR3 extends over 14 amino acids. Germline V CDR1 and CDR2: MNHEY, SVGAGI. In DNA form, the CDR3 reads TGTGCCAGCAGCCCGGGACAGGGTAGTGATGGCTACACCTTC. Its translation: CASSPGQGSDGYTF.

The genes are TRBV7-2 and TRBJ1-1, with unresolved D. Germline CDR1 is SGHTA and CDR2 is FQGNSA. The CDR3 totals 14 residues. V was clipped by 10 bases and J by 1 base, with 16 bases between them. In DNA, the CDR3 is TGTGCCACCGCTAGAGGCCGAGAGAACACTGAAGCTTTCTTT. It translates to CATARGRENTEAFF.

The rearrangement links TRBV3-1 (or the pseudogene TRBV3-2) to TRBJ2-1; 14 bases match TRBD2. Germline loops: CDR1 LGHDT, CDR2 YNNKEL (reference sequence). CDR3 length: 18 residues. V lost 0 bases and J lost 9; bases outside the gene matches: 10. This chain's CDR3 is CASSQEGTSGSIPPEQFF. CDR3 coding DNA: TGTGCCAGCAGCCAAGAAGGGACTAGCGGGAGCATTCCCCCTGAGCAGTTCTTC.

The rearrangement links TRBV6-4 to TRBJ1-1; D is unclear. Trimming took off 5 bases at V and 4 bases at J, with 14 bases between the two ends. The CDR3 loop spans 14 amino acids. The germline V gene encodes CDR1 MRHNA and CDR2 SNTAGT. The CDR3 DNA follows: TGTGCCAGCAGTACTAAGTACAAGAGCACTGAAGCTTTCTTT. Its translation is CASSTKYKSTEAFF.

The chain uses TRBV27 and TRBJ1-1, with TRBD1 matching 9 bases. After removal of 4 bases from V and 3 bases from J, the junction contained 3 bases not matched to a gene. The CDR3 runs 14 residues. Germline-derived CDR1 and CDR2 are MNHEY and SMNVEV (reference sequence). CDR3: CASSSQGAYTEAFF. DNA of the CDR3: TGTGCCAGCAGTTCACAGGGGGCTTACACTGAAGCTTTCTTT.

V and J are TRBV7-9 and TRBJ1-1; 7 positions match TRBD1. This CDR3 region has 14 residues. Germline CDR1 SEHNR, CDR2 FQNEAQ (reference sequence). V lost 2 bases, J lost 6 bases, and 6 bases stayed unmatched. CDR3 nucleotides: TGTGCCAGCAGCTTAATGGGGCAGGGGGCTGAAGCTTTCTTT. It codes for CASSLMGQGAEAFF.

The V call is TRBV30, the J call TRBJ1-2, with TRBD1 matching over 7 bases. The germline V gene has CDR1 GTSNPN and CDR2 SVGIG (reference sequence). The V and J ends lost 3 bases and 11 bases, in that order; junction bases with no gene match: 9. The CDR3 covers 12 residues. The CDR3 reads CAWRVLDRVYTF. DNA for the CDR3: TGTGCCTGGAGGGTCCTCGACAGGGTGTACACCTTC.

The CDR3 region is CAISRGLAGGGADTQYF. Here the CDR3 DNA reads TGTGCCATCAGCCGGGGACTAGCGGGAGGAGGGGCAGATACGCAGTATTTT. V and J are TRBV10-3 and TRBJ2-3, with TRBD2 identical over 15 bases. The germline V gene encodes CDR1 ENHRY and CDR2 SYGVKD. V was pared by 6 bases and J by 4 bases, with 8 bases of the junction left unmatched. The CDR3 extends over 17 amino acids.